The 30 T cell receptor beta chains below were found in one sample sequenced in a study of T cell changes during pregnancy in multiple sclerosis (dated by TCRdb to the late 2010s). The protocol used for the library was the immunoSEQ multiplex PCR assay. TCRdb provides this immuneACCESS table in a form limited to in-frame rearrangements. Some clones are lacking; in checked studies, under half of them reflect an unresolved V gene, and why the rest are absent is not known. This sample has about 69,000 clones in its table, and roughly 90% of those were observed once. The ten largest account for around 0.27% of the sample. Specimen: CD4+ T cells from peripheral blood mononuclear cells, collected in the third trimester of pregnancy. The receptors were gathered from a female donor in good health, enrolled as a control in a pregnancy study.

The chain employs TRBV30 and TRBJ1-3, with a tentative D call TRBD1 (5 bases). Trimming cost V 5 bases and J 2 bases, with 7 bases left between them. The CDR3 is 12 residues long. In germline, CDR1 is GTSNPN, CDR2 SVGIG (reference sequence). CDR3 in DNA: TGTGCCTGGGGGGGGACTGGAAACACCATATATTTT. As protein: CAWGGTGNTIYF.

The chain carries TRBV7-6 and TRBJ2-1; the match to TRBD2 covers 10 bases. Germline V gene lookup returns CDR1 SGHVS and CDR2 FNYEAQ. V trimming: 1 base; J trimming: 6 bases; junction bases outside the gene matches: 12. There are 18 residues in the CDR3. The CDR3 is CASSLGFLAGAGGNEQFF. In DNA, the CDR3 is TGTGCCAGCAGCTTAGGGTTCCTAGCGGGGGCCGGGGGCAATGAGCAGTTCTTC.

V usage is TRBV7-3 and J usage is TRBJ2-2; the match to TRBD2 covers 9 bases. Germline CDR1 and CDR2: SGHTA and FQGTGA. CDR3 length: 16 amino acids. V lost 3 bases to trimming and J lost 4 bases; unmatched junction nucleotides: 6. This chain's CDR3 is CASSLGGGAGTGELFF. The CDR3 DNA is TGTGCCAGCAGCTTGGGCGGGGGGGCCGGCACCGGGGAGCTGTTTTTT.

The chain carries TRBV11-3 and TRBJ2-5, with TRBD2 matching over 15 bases. With 0 bases clipped from V and 3 bases from J, the junction kept 2 bases outside the gene matches. This CDR3 spans 17 amino acids. The germline V gene has CDR1 SGHNT and CDR2 YENEEA. This CDR3 is CASSLEGTSGGKETQYF. The DNA for the CDR3 is TGTGCCAGCAGCTTAGAAGGGACTAGCGGGGGGAAAGAGACCCAGTACTTC.

Concerning this clone itself: Different DNA sequences within this sample yield the same CDR3. The chain couples TRBV9 to TRBJ2-7; no reliable D call. Germline V gene data show CDR1 as SGDLS and CDR2 as YYNGEE. V was cut by 4 bases and J by 0 bases, with 5 bases left in between. This CDR3 contains 12 residues. CDR3 nucleotides: TGTGCCAGCAGCCCAGACTCCTACGAGCAGTACTTC. Its protein product is CASSPDSYEQYF.

The genes are TRBV27 and TRBJ2-7, with a tentative D call TRBD2 (6 bases). Trimming shortened V by 5 bases and J by 7 bases, and 18 bases separated the two germline ends. The germline CDR1 and CDR2 sequences are MNHEY and SMNVEV (reference sequence). This CDR3 is 14 amino acids long. CDR3 sequence: CASSRGTSGGEQYF. The CDR3 nucleotides read TGTGCCAGCAGTAGGGGCACCTCCGGGGGAGAGCAGTACTTC.

V gene TRBV6-5 combines with J gene TRBJ2-5; 9 nucleotides match TRBD2. Germline V CDR1 and CDR2: MNHEY, SVGAGI. The ends lost 6 bases at V and 5 bases at J; junction bases unmatched: 7. The length of the CDR3 is 14 residues. In DNA form, the CDR3 reads TGTGCCAGCAGAACGGGACTAGCTGTGGAGACCCAGTACTTC. The encoded protein is CASRTGLAVETQYF.

This clone showed up just a few times. This chain links TRBV10-3 with TRBJ2-5; 8 bases fit TRBD2. This CDR3 is built from 14 residues. The junction had 4 bases not matched to a gene; V was cut back by 3 bases and J by 4 bases. The V gene's germline CDR1 is ENHRY and CDR2 SYGVKD. The CDR3 nucleotides read TGTGCCATCAGTGAACCCCGGGGGGGAGAGACCCAGTACTTC. This encodes CAISEPRGGETQYF.

V usage is TRBV7-2 and J usage is TRBJ2-5; TRBD2 might be the D (5 bases). This CDR3 comprises 15 residues. Trimming stripped 3 bases from V and 3 bases from J, with 14 bases between. CDR1 and CDR2 from the germline V gene are SGHTA and FQGNSA. For the CDR3, the DNA is TGTGCCAGCAGCTTTGGACTCCCTGCGGAAGAGACCCAGTACTTC. Its translation is CASSFGLPAEETQYF.

J is TRBJ2-5 and V is TRBV5-1, with TRBD1 identical over 8 bases. The J call may be mistaken, given a closer DNA end match to TRBJ2-7. The CDR3 is 14 amino acids. Germline CDR1 SGHRS, CDR2 YFSETQ. The CDR3 DNA reads TGCGCCAGCAGCCTTCAGGACAGGGCCTACGAGCAGTACTTC. Translating gives CASSLQDRAYEQYF.

V usage is TRBV5-1 and J usage is TRBJ2-3, with 11 nucleotides matching TRBD2. Looked up from germline, CDR1 is SGHRS and CDR2 is YFSETQ. Trimming at V came to 4 bases and at J to 5 bases, leaving 9 bases not matched to a gene. This CDR3 is built from 16 residues. This CDR3 is CASSTLAGGPVDTQYF. For the CDR3, the DNA is TGCGCCAGCAGCACGTTAGCGGGGGGGCCCGTAGATACGCAGTATTTT.

The J gene is TRBJ2-1, the V gene TRBV5-5; 15 bases fit TRBD2. Germline assignment: CDR1 SGHKS and CDR2 YYEKEE (reference sequence). The CDR3 totals 18 residues. V trimming: 4 bases; J trimming: 3 bases; junction bases outside the gene matches: 8. CDR3 residues: CASSPGLAGGLNYNEQFF. DNA for the CDR3: TGTGCCAGCAGCCCTGGACTAGCGGGGGGGCTCAACTACAATGAGCAGTTCTTC.

This clone was recorded only once. CDR3 DNA: TGTGCCAGCTCACCGGGGGCGCAGGGTGGCTACACCTTC. Encoded protein: CASSPGAQGGYTF. The V gene is TRBV18, the J gene TRBJ1-2, with D perhaps TRBD1 (6 bases). CDR3 length: 13 amino acids. The germline V and J ends were trimmed by 3 bases and 7 bases, with 12 bases remaining between them. Looked up from germline, CDR1 is KGHSH and CDR2 is LQKENI.

The chain has TRBV27 and TRBJ1-5; TRBD1 might be the D (6 bases). V shed 0 bases and J shed 6 bases, with 12 bases lying between them. This CDR3 has 15 residues. CDR1 is MNHEY, CDR2 SMNVEV, per germline (reference sequence). The CDR3 spells CASSLSAQGRQPQHF. Here the CDR3 DNA reads TGTGCCAGCAGTTTATCCGCCCAGGGGCGTCAGCCCCAGCATTTT.

The gene calls are TRBV4-1 and TRBJ1-2; possible D gene TRBD1, 5 bases. V shed 0 bases and J shed 10 bases, with 18 bases lying between them. The CDR3 extends over 15 amino acids. The V gene's germline CDR1 is MGHRA and CDR2 YSYEKL. The CDR3: CASSQDGGDYVVYTF. DNA of the CDR3: TGCGCCAGCAGCCAAGATGGGGGGGACTATGTAGTCTACACCTTC.

The gene calls are TRBV4-3 and TRBJ2-1; D possibly corresponds to TRBD2 (5 bases). There are 17 residues in the CDR3. Trimming took 1 base from V and 7 from J, leaving 20 bases between them. CDR1 is LGHNA and CDR2 is YSLEER in the germline V gene. DNA of the CDR3: TGCGCCAGCAGCCAAGGGGTCGGCGGGCTCTTACCTAATGAGCAGTTCTTC. Its protein is CASSQGVGGLLPNEQFF.

This CDR3 is CASSVRTGTLQETQYF. The CDR3 nucleotides are TGTGCCAGCAGCGTCCGGACAGGGACCTTGCAAGAGACCCAGTACTTC. The gene calls are TRBV9 and TRBJ2-5; TRBD1 aligns across 8 bases. This CDR3 spans 16 amino acids. The junction had 8 bases not matched to a gene; V was cut back by 2 bases and J by 2 bases. CDR1 is SGDLS, CDR2 YYNGEE, per germline.

J is TRBJ2-3 and V is TRBV2, with a tentative D call TRBD1 (5 bases). Germline V gene lookup returns CDR1 SNHLY and CDR2 FYNNEI. The CDR3 has 15 amino acids. Trimming left V 6 bases short and J 2 bases short, with 15 bases between. The CDR3 DNA follows: TGTGCCAGCAGAGATGGGCAGGGCCACACAGATACGCAGTATTTT. Its protein product is CASRDGQGHTDTQYF.

The rearrangement uses TRBV2 and TRBJ1-5, with a tentative D call TRBD1 (6 bases). Germline assignment: CDR1 SNHLY and CDR2 FYNNEI. V was clipped by 0 bases and J by 6 bases, with 12 bases between them. The CDR3 totals 15 residues. The DNA for the CDR3 is TGTGCCAGCAGTGAAGCTCGGGGGGCAGGTCAGCCCCAGCATTTT. Protein product: CASSEARGAGQPQHF. Variable domain in full (rest from reference TRBV2 and TRBJ1-5): EPEVTQTPSHQVTQMGQEVILRCVPISNHLYFYWYRQILGQKVEFLVSFYNNEISEKSEIFDDQFSVERPDGSNFTLKIRSTKLEDSAMYFCASSEARGAGQPQHFGDGTRLSIL.

The rearrangement links TRBV2 to TRBJ1-5; 8 bases are a match to TRBD1. This CDR3 has 13 amino acids. The V segment lost 7 bases and the J segment 7 bases; nucleotides outside the gene matches: 6. In germline, CDR1 is SNHLY, CDR2 FYNNEI. Here the CDR3 DNA reads TGTGCCAGCAATGACAGGGGTGCCCAGCCCCAGCATTTT. Encoded protein: CASNDRGAQPQHF.

Here the CDR3 DNA reads TGTGCCACCTCCAAGCTCGGGGTTTACTACGAGCAGTACTTC. Encoded protein: CATSKLGVYYEQYF. The J gene is TRBJ2-7, the V gene TRBV25-1; weak D call: TRBD2 (5 bases). With 10 bases removed from V and 3 bases from J, the gap between germline ends came to 19 bases. Germline CDR1 is MGHDK and CDR2 is SYGVNS. The CDR3 has 14 residues.

In this sample, this clone turned up a few times. V usage is TRBV30 and J usage is TRBJ1-1; D possibly corresponds to TRBD1 (6 bases). Germline V gives CDR1 GTSNPN, CDR2 SVGIG (reference sequence). V gave up 4 bases and J gave up 0 bases, with 12 bases separating them. The CDR3 has 14 amino acids. CDR3 residues: CAWNKGVLNTEAFF. The CDR3 nucleotides read TGTGCCTGGAACAAGGGGGTTTTGAACACTGAAGCTTTCTTT.

This clone has a handful of counts. The chain is built from TRBV5-4 and TRBJ2-7; 9 bases are a match to TRBD1. Looked up from germline, CDR1 is SGHNT and CDR2 is YYREEE (reference sequence). Trimming cost V 2 bases and J 3 bases; bases outside gene matches: 3. The CDR3 is made up of 14 amino acids. The CDR3 DNA is TGTGCCAGCAGCTTCGGACAGGGGATCTACGAGCAGTACTTC. Translated, it gives CASSFGQGIYEQYF.

The chain couples TRBV7-9 to TRBJ1-1, with TRBD1 matching 10 bases. The CDR3 is 15 residues long. V gave up 5 bases and J gave up 1 base; unmatched junction bases: 4. Germline assignment: CDR1 SEHNR and CDR2 FQNEAQ (reference sequence). The DNA for the CDR3 is TGTGCCAGCAGCGCCCGGACAGGGGGGAACACTGAAGCTTTCTTT. As protein: CASSARTGGNTEAFF. Together with reference TRBV7-9 and TRBJ1-1, the CDR3 gives the full variable domain: DTGVSQNPRHKITKRGQNVTFRCDPISEHNRLYWYRQTLGQGPEFLTYFQNEAQLEKSRLLSDRFSAERPKGSFSTLEIQRTEQGDSAMYLCASSARTGGNTEAFFGQGTRLTVV.

The chain links TRBV7-9 to TRBJ1-2; maybe TRBD1 (6 bases). From germline, CDR1 is SEHNR and CDR2 FQNEAQ (reference sequence). Deletions cut 6 bases from V and 7 bases from J, with 18 bases between. CDR3 length: 14 amino acids. CDR3 protein: CASSTPGQRGGYTF. CDR3 nucleotide sequence: TGTGCCAGCAGTACACCCGGACAGCGTGGTGGCTACACCTTC.

This clone has ten or more counts. This chain connects TRBV30 to TRBJ1-1; a weak D match, TRBD1 (6 bases). Germline assignment: CDR1 GTSNPN and CDR2 SVGIG (reference sequence). This CDR3 region has 15 residues. V lost 2 bases and J 1 base, leaving 14 bases between the germline ends. Here the CDR3 reads CAWSPPGTTNTEAFF. In DNA, the CDR3 is TGTGCCTGGAGTCCCCCCGGGACAACGAACACTGAAGCTTTCTTT. The full variable domain, rest sourced from reference TRBV30 and TRBJ1-1, is SQTIHQWPATLVQPVGSPLSLECTVEGTSNPNLYWYRQAAGRGLQLLFYSVGIGQISSEVPQNLSASRPQDRQFILSSKKLLLSDSGFYLCAWSPPGTTNTEAFFGQGTRLTVV.

This clone was counted a single time. The chain's CDR3 is CASSYSTQARHKAFF. The CDR3 DNA reads TGTGCCAGCAGTTACTCGACGCAGGCCCGGCATAAAGCTTTCTTT. The rearrangement links TRBV6-5 to TRBJ1-1; unclear D gene. The CDR3 has 15 residues. Trimming left V 0 bases short and J 9 bases short, with 17 bases between. Germline-derived CDR1 and CDR2 are MNHEY and SVGAGI.

This CDR3 reads CASSYSGGPNNEQFF. As DNA, the CDR3 is TGTGCCAGCAGCTATAGCGGGGGGCCCAACAATGAGCAGTTCTTC. This chain uses TRBV11-1 with TRBJ2-1; 10 bases are shared with TRBD2. V lost 4 bases, J lost 5 bases, and 5 bases stayed unmatched. Germline CDR1 reads SGHAT; CDR2 reads FQDESV (reference sequence). The CDR3 has 15 amino acids. The variable domain in full, completed from reference TRBV11-1 and TRBJ2-1, reads EAEVAQSPRYKITEKSQAVAFWCDPISGHATLYWYRQILGQGPELLVQFQDESVVDDSQLPKDRFSAERLKGVDSTLKIQPAELGDSAMYLCASSYSGGPNNEQFFGPGTRLTVL.

The chain is built from TRBV11-3 and TRBJ2-5; no definite D call. Trimming shortened V by 1 base and J by 1 base, and 7 bases separated the two germline ends. Germline V gives CDR1 SGHNT, CDR2 YENEEA. The CDR3 consists of 14 residues. The DNA for the CDR3 is TGTGCCAGCAGCTTAGTGGCTGCCCAAGAGACCCAGTACTTC. It specifies CASSLVAAQETQYF.

V and J are TRBV4-1 and TRBJ1-1; D unresolved. The CDR3 sequence is 15 residues long. Germline V gene sequence: CDR1 MGHRA, CDR2 YSYEKL. Trimming took off 0 bases at V and 1 base at J, with 9 bases between the two ends. CDR3 DNA: TGCGCCAGCAGCCAAGATGGCCCAGGGAACACTGAAGCTTTCTTT. This translates into CASSQDGPGNTEAFF.